The entry below gives a single T cell receptor (beta chain) sequence along with its context. Using immunoSEQ multiplex PCR, the repertoire was profiled, and TCRdb retains in-frame clones only, with some absent. The profile shows 150,000 to 200,000 clones, 80% to 95% of them singletons. Deletions cut 5 bases from V and 2 bases from J, with 10 bases between. The CDR3 has 13 amino acids. Germline-derived CDR1 and CDR2 are LNHDA and SQIVND (reference sequence). This sample was taken from a study of shared clonotypes between healthy human individuals. This TCR came from a woman in her 30s in good health. This chain connects TRBV19 to TRBJ2-7, with D tentatively TRBD1 (5 bases). The sample consisted of naive CD4+ T cells sorted from blood. Subset indicated: CD45RA+ positively selected. The chain's CDR3 is CASSQQAAYEQYF. CDR3 DNA: TGTGCCAGTAGTCAACAGGCTGCCTACGAGCAGTACTTC.